This TCR beta chain was recorded in a study of T cell responses to AZD1222 COVID-19 vaccine. The ends lost 4 bases at V and 2 bases at J; junction bases unmatched: 8. This CDR3 spans 16 amino acids. Germline V gives CDR1 SGHNT, CDR2 YYREEE (reference sequence). Libraries were prepared by immunoSEQ multiplex PCR; TCRdb keeps only in-frame clonotypes and omits some of them. This sample has 80,000 to 100,000 clones, with approximately 86% found just once. The source was peripheral blood, collected 28 days after the second AZD1222 dose. The rearrangement joins TRBV5-4 to TRBJ2-3; 9 bases match TRBD2. The clonotype was recovered from an adult who received the AZD1222 COVID-19 vaccine. The CDR3: CASSGIIAGVTDTQYF. Written as DNA, the CDR3 is TGTGCCAGCAGCGGGATTATAGCGGGAGTCACAGATACGCAGTATTTT.